The rows below give T cell receptor beta chains drawn from one sample of a study of CD8 T cells in ankylosing spondylitis. TCRdb ran MiXCR on the 5' RACE reads and lists one entry per CDR3 protein. This repertoire shows 130,000 or so distinct CDR3 sequences, over 6.5% found once; its top ten account for less than 15%. Sequencing input: blood, either unsorted or a sorted T cell fraction (not recorded which). The origin of the receptors is a male donor with ankylosing spondylitis or in good health (not recorded which). Both conserved end residues are part of each CDR3. Each record gives: D gene, V gene, clone size, CDR3 length, J gene, CDR3 DNA, CDR3 protein. The D gene is left open where the match is weak. A row's size may be missing; if present it is once, few, many or a size class.

d_call: NA; v_call: TRBV21-1; clone_size: many; cdr3_length: 17; j_call: TRBJ2-7; cdr3_nt: TGTGCCAGCAGCAAAAGTCCCGACAGGGCGAGATCCTACGAGCAGTACTTC; cdr3_aa: CASSKSPDRARSYEQYF
d_call: NA; v_call: TRBV5-8; clone_size: many; cdr3_length: 14; j_call: TRBJ2-3; cdr3_nt: TGTGCCAGCAGCTACCTAGTGGGCACAGATACGCAGTATTTT; cdr3_aa: CASSYLVGTDTQYF
d_call: NA; v_call: TRBV10-3; clone_size: many; cdr3_length: 16; j_call: TRBJ2-1; cdr3_nt: TGTGCCATCAGTCCGAGCCGGGACTTTCCCTCTAATGAGCAGTTCTTC; cdr3_aa: CAISPSRDFPSNEQFF
d_call: TRBD1; v_call: TRBV6-1; clone_size: many; cdr3_length: 15; j_call: TRBJ1-2; cdr3_nt: TGTGCCAGCAAAAAGGACAGGGTGTTTGACTATGGCTACACCTTC; cdr3_aa: CASKKDRVFDYGYTF
d_call: NA; v_call: TRBV10-3; clone_size: many; cdr3_length: 14; j_call: TRBJ1-2; cdr3_nt: TGTGCCATCAGTGAGTCGGGGGCTAACTATGGCTACACCTTC; cdr3_aa: CAISESGANYGYTF
d_call: TRBD2; v_call: TRBV28; clone_size: NA; cdr3_length: 17; j_call: TRBJ2-1; cdr3_nt: TGTGCCAGCAGTTTAACTTTTGGATCTGGGGAGGGCAATGAGCAGTTCTTC; cdr3_aa: CASSLTFGSGEGNEQFF
d_call: NA; v_call: TRBV20-1; clone_size: many; cdr3_length: 11; j_call: TRBJ2-5; cdr3_nt: TGCAGTGCTTTCCTCCAAGAGACCCAGTACTTC; cdr3_aa: CSAFLQETQYF
d_call: NA; v_call: TRBV3-1; clone_size: many; cdr3_length: 16; j_call: TRBJ1-1; cdr3_nt: TGTGCCAGCAGCCAGGCCCTAAGAAAGTCCTACACTGAAGCTTTCTTT; cdr3_aa: CASSQALRKSYTEAFF
d_call: NA; v_call: TRBV10-3; clone_size: NA; cdr3_length: 14; j_call: TRBJ2-1; cdr3_nt: TGTGCCATCAGTGAGTCCGGCATCTACAATGAGCAGTTCTTC; cdr3_aa: CAISESGIYNEQFF
d_call: NA; v_call: TRBV6-5; clone_size: NA; cdr3_length: 14; j_call: TRBJ2-1; cdr3_nt: TGTGCCAGCAGTAACCGGGACGCAGGTGGTGAGCAGTTCTTC; cdr3_aa: CASSNRDAGGEQFF
d_call: NA; v_call: TRBV11-2; clone_size: NA; cdr3_length: 16; j_call: TRBJ2-2; cdr3_nt: TGTGCCAGCAGCTTGACCAGACTAGTTGTCGCCGGGGAGCTGTTTTTT; cdr3_aa: CASSLTRLVVAGELFF
d_call: NA; v_call: TRBV21-1; clone_size: many; cdr3_length: 17; j_call: TRBJ2-7; cdr3_nt: TGTGCCAGCAGTCTATTCTTTCCGGGACGGACACCCTACGAGCAGTACTTC; cdr3_aa: CASSLFFPGRTPYEQYF
d_call: TRBD2; v_call: TRBV20-1; clone_size: many; cdr3_length: 14; j_call: TRBJ2-1; cdr3_nt: TGCAGTGCTCTGGTCCTAGCGGGAAACAATGAGCAGTTCTTC; cdr3_aa: CSALVLAGNNEQFF
d_call: NA; v_call: TRBV28; clone_size: many; cdr3_length: 13; j_call: TRBJ2-2; cdr3_nt: TGTGCCACCCGCCCTGGGAACACCGGGGAGCTGTTTTTT; cdr3_aa: CATRPGNTGELFF
d_call: NA; v_call: TRBV5-1; clone_size: many; cdr3_length: 17; j_call: TRBJ2-3; cdr3_nt: TGCGCCAGCAGCCCCCCCCGGGACCTTTTCGTCACAGATACGCAGTATTTT; cdr3_aa: CASSPPRDLFVTDTQYF
d_call: NA; v_call: TRBV15; clone_size: many; cdr3_length: 16; j_call: TRBJ2-7; cdr3_nt: TGTGCCACCAGCACCGGGGGCGCCTTATTCCCGTACGAGCAGTACTTC; cdr3_aa: CATSTGGALFPYEQYF
d_call: TRBD2; v_call: TRBV5-1; clone_size: many; cdr3_length: 18; j_call: TRBJ2-1; cdr3_nt: TGCGCCAGCAGCTTGCTTCCTAGCGGGGGGGCTAAGTTACATGAGCAGTTCTTC; cdr3_aa: CASSLLPSGGAKLHEQFF
d_call: NA; v_call: TRBV12-3/TRBV12-4; clone_size: NA; cdr3_length: 19; j_call: TRBJ2-4; cdr3_nt: TGTACCAGCAGTTTAGGCCCCACCCGACAGGCCGGAGCCAAAAACATTCAGTACTTC; cdr3_aa: CTSSLGPTRQAGAKNIQYF
d_call: TRBD1; v_call: TRBV7-3; clone_size: many; cdr3_length: 14; j_call: TRBJ1-1; cdr3_nt: TGTGCCAGCAGCGCAGGGGGCGCGAACACTGAAGCTTTCTTT; cdr3_aa: CASSAGGANTEAFF
d_call: NA; v_call: TRBV5-5; clone_size: many; cdr3_length: 14; j_call: TRBJ1-6; cdr3_nt: TGTGCCAGCAGTTCGCAGGGTTGGAATTCACCCCTCCACTTT; cdr3_aa: CASSSQGWNSPLHF
d_call: NA; v_call: TRBV7-9; clone_size: many; cdr3_length: 14; j_call: TRBJ2-5; cdr3_nt: TGTGCCAGCAGCTTCCAGGACTGGAAAGAGACCCAGTACTTC; cdr3_aa: CASSFQDWKETQYF
d_call: TRBD2; v_call: TRBV5-1; clone_size: many; cdr3_length: 16; j_call: TRBJ2-1; cdr3_nt: TGCGCCAGCAGCATTACGGGACTAGCGGGACCAAATGAGCAGTTCTTC; cdr3_aa: CASSITGLAGPNEQFF
d_call: NA; v_call: TRBV20-1; clone_size: many; cdr3_length: 16; j_call: TRBJ1-1; cdr3_nt: TGCAGTGCTAGAGAATTCCAAAAGGGTGGGAGGACTGAAGCTTTCTTT; cdr3_aa: CSAREFQKGGRTEAFF
d_call: NA; v_call: TRBV20-1; clone_size: many; cdr3_length: 13; j_call: TRBJ2-3; cdr3_nt: TGCAGTGCTAGAGACGTCCCCACAGATACGCAGTATTTT; cdr3_aa: CSARDVPTDTQYF
d_call: NA; v_call: TRBV18; clone_size: many; cdr3_length: 14; j_call: TRBJ1-1; cdr3_nt: TGTGCCAGCTCACCCGGGCCAATGAACACTGAAGCTTTCTTT; cdr3_aa: CASSPGPMNTEAFF
d_call: NA; v_call: TRBV5-1; clone_size: many; cdr3_length: 15; j_call: TRBJ1-2; cdr3_nt: TGCGCCAGCAGCTTATCGTCAGGGGTTAACTATGGCTACACCTTC; cdr3_aa: CASSLSSGVNYGYTF
d_call: NA; v_call: TRBV7-2; clone_size: few; cdr3_length: 15; j_call: TRBJ2-5; cdr3_nt: TGTGCCAGCAGCTTAGTTCCAGATAGCCCAGAGACCCAGTACTTC; cdr3_aa: CASSLVPDSPETQYF
d_call: NA; v_call: TRBV15; clone_size: many; cdr3_length: 15; j_call: TRBJ2-7; cdr3_nt: TGTGCCACCAGCAGAGATCGGGACAACCCCTACGAGCAGTACTTC; cdr3_aa: CATSRDRDNPYEQYF
d_call: NA; v_call: TRBV12-3/TRBV12-4; clone_size: many; cdr3_length: 13; j_call: TRBJ2-5; cdr3_nt: TGTGCCAGCAGTTTTGAGAGGCAGGAGACCCAGTACTTC; cdr3_aa: CASSFERQETQYF
d_call: NA; v_call: TRBV5-1; clone_size: many; cdr3_length: 14; j_call: TRBJ2-5; cdr3_nt: TGCGCCAGCAGCTCGCCTTTTGGCCAAGAGACCCAGTACTTC; cdr3_aa: CASSSPFGQETQYF
d_call: NA; v_call: TRBV5-1; clone_size: many; cdr3_length: 15; j_call: TRBJ2-2; cdr3_nt: TGCGCCAGCAGCTGGGGACTCCCGAACACCGGGGAGCTGTTTTTT; cdr3_aa: CASSWGLPNTGELFF
d_call: TRBD1; v_call: TRBV5-8; clone_size: many; cdr3_length: 12; j_call: TRBJ2-4; cdr3_nt: TGTGCCAGCAGCGGGGACAGGGCCATTCAGTACTTC; cdr3_aa: CASSGDRAIQYF
d_call: NA; v_call: TRBV12-3/TRBV12-4; clone_size: many; cdr3_length: 14; j_call: TRBJ1-5; cdr3_nt: TGTGCCAGCAGCCTCAAGGGCCTAAATCAGCCCCAGCATTTT; cdr3_aa: CASSLKGLNQPQHF
d_call: NA; v_call: TRBV2; clone_size: NA; cdr3_length: 13; j_call: TRBJ1-4; cdr3_nt: TGTGCCAGCAGCCCTCACCCAGATGAAAAACTGTTTTTT; cdr3_aa: CASSPHPDEKLFF
d_call: TRBD2; v_call: TRBV27; clone_size: many; cdr3_length: 17; j_call: TRBJ2-7; cdr3_nt: TGTGCCAGCAGAAGAGGACTAGCGGGTATAAACTCCTACGAGCAGTACTTC; cdr3_aa: CASRRGLAGINSYEQYF
d_call: TRBD2; v_call: TRBV11-1; clone_size: many; cdr3_length: 19; j_call: TRBJ2-1; cdr3_nt: TGTGCCAGCAGCCCAAAAGGGTCCCCTAGCGGGAGTTCCTACAATGAGCAGTTCTTC; cdr3_aa: CASSPKGSPSGSSYNEQFF
d_call: NA; v_call: TRBV20-1; clone_size: many; cdr3_length: 14; j_call: TRBJ2-5; cdr3_nt: TGCAGTGCTGTAAGGTCGGAGGGCCAAGAGACCCAGTACTTC; cdr3_aa: CSAVRSEGQETQYF
d_call: TRBD1; v_call: TRBV12-3/TRBV12-4; clone_size: many; cdr3_length: 15; j_call: TRBJ2-2; cdr3_nt: TGTGCCAGCAGTTTAGGGGGACAGGGCCCCGGGGAGCTGTTTTTT; cdr3_aa: CASSLGGQGPGELFF
d_call: NA; v_call: TRBV20-1; clone_size: many; cdr3_length: 16; j_call: TRBJ2-1; cdr3_nt: TGCAGTGCTAGGGGGGTATCGTTCGAGTTTAGGAATGAGCAGTTCTTC; cdr3_aa: CSARGVSFEFRNEQFF
d_call: NA; v_call: TRBV20-1; clone_size: many; cdr3_length: 11; j_call: TRBJ2-1; cdr3_nt: TGCAGTGCTAGCGCTTCCCGGGAGCAGTTCTTC; cdr3_aa: CSASASREQFF